This TCR beta chain comes out of a study of cytomegalovirus exposure and HLA in healthy donors. PCR used 60 Vbeta primers and 13 Jbeta primers. Profiled with immunoSEQ multiplex PCR; TCRdb holds only in-frame clones, not every one. The table has some 150,000 clones, approximately 72% seen once. Study-level results: As a later analysis showed, a missense DCLRE1C variant was linked to trimming of TCR beta V- and J-genes. Later, TCR association rates were found to vary by HLA locus, highest for DRB1 and lowest for HLA-C. No immune exposure information besides CMV serostatus was available.

A remark on this clone: Antigen: not known. Since a much larger clone is just one base distant, this may be a read error.

The CDR3 extends over 13 amino acids. Trimming cost V 6 bases and J 0 bases; bases outside gene matches: 2. The germline gives CDR1 SGHVS, CDR2 FNYEAQ. This clonotype was obtained from a human donor in good health. The sequencing sample was made of PBMCs. The chain has TRBV7-6 and TRBJ2-7; 7 positions match TRBD1. CDR3 amino acids: CASSRDSSYEQYF. The CDR3 DNA is TGTGCCAGCAGTCGGGACAGCTCCTACGAGCAGTACTTC.